These T cell receptor beta chains were read from a single sample in a study of CDR3 diversity in severe acne. MiXCR, applied by TCRdb to the PCR reads, yields one record per CDR3 protein. The repertoire holds under 100,000 distinct CDR3 sequences, with over 45% as singletons. Sequenced: blood. Every receptor here comes from a male donor in good health, serving as a control. Each CDR3 is given with its conserved first and last residue. A D gene is named only where the DNA matches it firmly. Size values are once, few and many counts, or a class for expanded clones, and some rows have none.

>many|TRBV29-1|-|TRBJ2-5
CSVSLGAYQETQYF
TGCAGCGTTTCTCTTGGAGCGTACCAAGAGACCCAGTACTTC
>medium-sized|TRBV20-1|TRBD1|TRBJ2-3
CSARDPTGGATDTQYF
TGCAGTGCTAGAGACCCGACAGGGGGCGCGACAGATACGCAGTATTTT
>-|TRBV6-6|TRBD1|TRBJ1-1
CAAPRDRFDTEAFF
TGTGCCGCACCCCGGGACAGGTTCGACACTGAAGCTTTCTTT
>-|TRBV6-5|-|TRBJ1-1
CASSEAGWEGFNTEAFF
TGTGCCAGCAGTGAAGCCGGATGGGAGGGTTTCAACACTGAAGCTTTCTTT
>-|TRBV15|-|TRBJ2-3
CATSRATDPQYF
TGTGCCACCAGTCGTGCGACAGACCCTCAGTATTTT
>-|TRBV29-1|-|TRBJ2-5
CSVEYLATGQETQYF
TGCAGCGTTGAATATCTAGCCACAGGCCAAGAGACCCAGTACTTC
>-|TRBV2|-|TRBJ1-2
CASSAQFSYGYTF
TGTGCCAGCAGCGCGCAGTTTTCCTATGGCTACACCTTC
>-|TRBV6-5|-|TRBJ2-2
CASSSKPLNGELFF
TGTGCCAGCAGTTCCAAACCTCTTAACGGGGAGCTGTTTTTT
>few|TRBV27|TRBD1|TRBJ1-1
CASSLFRDRVGGTEAFF
TGTGCCAGCAGTTTATTCAGGGACAGGGTGGGGGGCACTGAAGCTTTCTTT
>once|TRBV15|-|TRBJ1-1
CATSRDFGGTEAFF
TGTGCCACCAGCAGAGATTTTGGGGGGACTGAAGCTTTCTTT
>many|TRBV6-1|TRBD1|TRBJ1-5
CASFLTGGSSQPQHF
TGTGCCAGTTTCCTGACAGGGGGCTCGAGTCAGCCCCAGCATTTT
>few|TRBV10-1|-|TRBJ1-2
CASPWGTRYTF
TGCGCCAGTCCTTGGGGGACACGGTACACCTTC